The 21 T cell receptor beta chains listed next were all sequenced from one sample in a study of cytomegalovirus exposure and HLA in healthy donors. The PCR had 60 Vbeta and 13 Jbeta primers. TCRdb's copy holds only in-frame clones and misses some; the assay was immunoSEQ multiplex PCR. The sample holds 110,000 to 150,000 clones; around three quarters are singletons and the top ten take approximately 6.2%. The sample taken for sequencing was PBMCs. The source of these receptors is a man aged 40-49 years in good health and CMV-seropositive.

The rearrangement uses TRBV7-9 and TRBJ2-1, with 7 nucleotides matching TRBD1. Losses at the gene ends were 0 bases for V and 6 bases for J; bases not matched to a gene: 11. The CDR3 covers 17 residues. Germline CDR1 reads SEHNR; CDR2 reads FQNEAQ (reference sequence). The CDR3: CASSLALSQGVGNEQFF. For the CDR3, the DNA is TGTGCCAGCAGCTTAGCGCTAAGTCAGGGGGTCGGCAATGAGCAGTTCTTC.

This chain joins TRBV25-1 and TRBJ2-7; 7 nucleotides align to TRBD2. Germline CDR1 MGHDK, CDR2 SYGVNS. Germline trimming cut 7 bases from V and 3 bases from J; bases unmatched to any gene: 6. The CDR3 loop spans 13 amino acids. As DNA, the CDR3 is TGTGCCAGCAAGATGGGGGGGTACTACGAGCAGTACTTC. Its protein is CASKMGGYYEQYF.

A single count supports this clone. V gene TRBV4-3 combines with J gene TRBJ1-4, with TRBD1 as a possible D gene (5 bases). Germline CDR1 is LGHNA and CDR2 is YSLEER. CDR3 size: 15 residues. Trimming removed 0 bases at V and 2 bases at J, with 7 bases between. Here the CDR3 DNA reads TGCGCCAGCAGCCAAGATTCAGGGACTAATGAAAAACTGTTTTTT. Translating it yields CASSQDSGTNEKLFF.

V usage is TRBV15 and J usage is TRBJ2-7, with 9 bases identical to TRBD1. The CDR3 is 16 amino acids. Unmatched junction bases numbered 8, after V lost 1 base and J lost 4 bases. Germline lookup yields CDR1 LNHNV and CDR2 YYDKDF (reference sequence). This chain's CDR3 is CATSRVTGTGSYEQYF. For the CDR3, the DNA is TGTGCCACCAGCAGAGTTACCGGGACAGGGTCATACGAGCAGTACTTC.

This clone has a handful of counts. The chain links TRBV28 to TRBJ1-1; D remains unclear. The CDR3 totals 13 residues. V lost 6 bases and J 4 bases, leaving 12 bases between the germline ends. Germline V gives CDR1 MDHEN, CDR2 SYDVKM. The CDR3 region has the DNA TGTGCCAGCAGCCACATGCGGGGCACTGAAGCTTTCTTT. This sequence encodes CASSHMRGTEAFF. Full variable domain (remainder filled in from reference TRBV28 and TRBJ1-1): DVKVTQSSRYLVKRTGEKVFLECVQDMDHENMFWYRQDPGLGLRLIYFSYDVKMKEKGDIPEGYSVSREKKERFSLILESASTNQTSMYLCASSHMRGTEAFFGQGTRLTVV.

The rearrangement links TRBV6-5 to TRBJ2-3, with 7 bases identical to TRBD1. CDR1 is MNHEY and CDR2 is SVGAGI in the germline V gene. The CDR3 is made up of 15 amino acids. With V trimmed by 4 bases and J by 2 bases, 6 bases remained unmatched. The CDR3 protein is CASSSPGQYTDTQYF. CDR3 DNA: TGTGCCAGCAGTTCACCGGGACAGTACACAGATACGCAGTATTTT.

The chain uses TRBV25-1 and TRBJ1-1, with 7 bases that match TRBD1. Per the germline V gene, CDR1 is MGHDK and CDR2 is SYGVNS. V gave up 4 bases and J gave up 6 bases; unmatched junction bases: 8. The CDR3 runs 14 residues. Here the CDR3 reads CASSGLTGYSEAFF. The DNA of the CDR3 is TGTGCCAGCAGTGGATTGACAGGGTATTCTGAAGCTTTCTTT. Full variable domain (outside the CDR3, taken from reference TRBV25-1 and TRBJ1-1): EADIYQTPRYLVIGTGKKITLECSQTMGHDKMYWYQQDPGMELHLIHYSYGVNSTEKGDLSSESTVSRIRTEHFPLTLESARPSHTSQYLCASSGLTGYSEAFFGQGTRLTVV.

The chain is built from TRBV5-6 and TRBJ2-7; 13 bases align to TRBD2. CDR3 length equals 14 residues. V lost 4 bases, J lost 6 bases, and 4 bases stayed unmatched. Germline V gene data show CDR1 as SGHDT and CDR2 as YYEEEE. The CDR3 sequence is CASSPGLAGREQYF. The CDR3 coding sequence is TGTGCCAGCAGCCCGGGACTAGCGGGACGCGAGCAGTACTTC.

The chain employs TRBV7-2 and TRBJ2-1; 9 bases are a match to TRBD2. V dropped 5 bases and J dropped 3; count of bases not matched to a gene: 5. Germline lookup yields CDR1 SGHTA and CDR2 FQGNSA. This CDR3 region has 15 residues. Here the CDR3 DNA reads TGTGCCAGCAGCGCATTAGCGGGGGTCTACAATGAGCAGTTCTTC. Translation gives CASSALAGVYNEQFF.

This clone was found once. The chain joins TRBV12-5 to TRBJ1-1, with TRBD1 matching over 10 bases. Germline loops: CDR1 LGHNT, CDR2 FRNRAP. This CDR3 spans 11 amino acids. With V trimmed by 5 bases and J by 10 bases, 1 base remained unmatched. The CDR3, as DNA: TGTGCTAGTGGTAGGGACAGGGGAGCTTTCTTT. Translation: CASGRDRGAFF.

The V gene is TRBV7-9, the J gene TRBJ2-1; D is perhaps TRBD1 (5 bases). The CDR3 totals 14 residues. CDR1 SEHNR and CDR2 FQNEAQ come from the germline V gene (reference sequence). V shed 6 bases and J shed 4 bases, with 13 bases lying between them. The DNA of the CDR3 is TGTGCCAGCAGTGGGCAGGGCGGTTACAATGAGCAGTTCTTC. It specifies CASSGQGGYNEQFF.

This chain links TRBV7-2 with TRBJ1-1; 7 bases match TRBD1. The J segment lost 5 bases and the V segment lost 5 bases, leaving 11 bases of the junction unmatched. The CDR3 contains 15 residues. Germline V CDR1 and CDR2: SGHTA, FQGNSA. The CDR3 coding sequence is TGTGCCAGCAGCCTTCCCAAGGGGGCGAGAACTGAAGCTTTCTTT. Translation gives CASSLPKGARTEAFF.

The genes are TRBV4-1 and TRBJ1-4; possibly TRBD1 for D (5 bases). The CDR3 has 17 amino acids. Trimming took off 0 bases at V and 7 bases at J, with 18 bases between the two ends. Germline V gives CDR1 MGHRA, CDR2 YSYEKL. CDR3 protein: CASSQDLRAGKVEKLFF. The CDR3, as DNA: TGCGCCAGCAGCCAAGATCTCCGGGCAGGGAAGGTTGAAAAACTGTTTTTT.

In its sample, this clone was seen a few times. The CDR3 DNA is TGTGCCATCAGTGACTACGGGACTAGCGGGTCCTACGAGCAGTACTTC. Translation: CAISDYGTSGSYEQYF. The chain links TRBV10-3 to TRBJ2-7; TRBD2 matches at 12 bases. The germline gives CDR1 ENHRY, CDR2 SYGVKD. V trimming: 3 bases; J trimming: 1 base; junction bases outside the gene matches: 4. This CDR3 is 16 amino acids long.

V gene TRBV7-9 combines with J gene TRBJ1-2; 7 bases align to TRBD1. Germline values: CDR1 SEHNR, CDR2 FQNEAQ (reference sequence). J gave up 4 bases and V 5 bases, and 13 bases lay outside the gene matches. This CDR3 region has 16 residues. CDR3 sequence (DNA): TGTGCCAGCAGCCCAAATACAGGGGAGGCGACCTATGGCTACACCTTC. Translating it yields CASSPNTGEATYGYTF.

This clone was counted only a few times. The chain employs TRBV7-2 and TRBJ2-7, with 7 bases fitting TRBD1. The V and J ends lost 5 bases and 3 bases, in that order; junction bases with no gene match: 4. Per the germline V gene, CDR1 is SGHTA and CDR2 is FQGNSA. CDR3 size: 13 residues. In nucleotides, the CDR3 is TGTGCCAGCAGCCGACAGGGTCTCTACGAGCAGTACTTC. It yields the protein CASSRQGLYEQYF.

This sequence joins TRBV4-2 and TRBJ2-3; the match to TRBD1 covers 11 bases. Germline loops: CDR1 LGHNA, CDR2 YNFKEQ. The CDR3 is 18 amino acids. V was pared by 1 base and J by 2 bases, with 8 bases of the junction left unmatched. The CDR3: CASSQVPGTGGNTDTQYF. CDR3 DNA sequence: TGTGCCAGCAGCCAAGTCCCCGGGACAGGGGGAAACACAGATACGCAGTATTTT.

This clone was counted a single time. The CDR3 loop is CASSQGTGDTDTQYF. The CDR3 DNA is TGCGCCAGCAGCCAAGGGACAGGGGACACAGATACGCAGTATTTT. V usage is TRBV4-1 and J usage is TRBJ2-3, with 9 bases that match TRBD1. The CDR3 contains 15 residues. Germline V gene lookup returns CDR1 MGHRA and CDR2 YSYEKL. V lost 1 base to trimming and J lost 2 bases; unmatched junction nucleotides: 1.

The chain couples TRBV29-1 to TRBJ2-2; 13 bases fit TRBD2. Germline V gene lookup returns CDR1 SQVTM and CDR2 ANQGSEA. There are 16 residues in the CDR3. The V gene end was trimmed by 6 bases and the J gene end by 2 bases; junction bases not matched to a gene: 6. CDR3 in amino acids: CSVGTSGISNTGELFF. CDR3 nucleotide sequence: TGCAGCGTAGGGACTAGCGGGATAAGTAACACCGGGGAGCTGTTTTTT.

The V gene is TRBV10-3, the J gene TRBJ1-2; TRBD1 matches 10 bases. The CDR3 extends over 13 amino acids. Germline-derived CDR1 and CDR2 are ENHRY and SYGVKD. Losses at the gene ends were 6 bases for V and 6 bases for J; bases not matched to a gene: 4. CDR3 in DNA: TGTGCCATCAGCGCCGGGACAGGGGATGGCTACACCTTC. Translated: CAISAGTGDGYTF.

Note on this clone: An end of the junction does not agree with germline; a read error may underlie this. V is TRBV7-7 and J is TRBJ2-3; 11 bases agree with TRBD2. Germline CDR1 SSHAT, CDR2 FNYEAQ (reference sequence). This CDR3 comprises 21 residues. Here the CDR3 DNA reads TGTGCTAGCAGCTTAGGGGCTTGGACTAGCGGGTCCCATTTGGTGACAGATACGCAGTATTTT. Its translation is CASSLGAWTSGSHLVTDTQYF.